These 10 T cell receptor beta chains share one sample of origin, sequenced in a study of Tregs in tolerant kidney transplant recipients. Here immunoSEQ multiplex PCR was the method, and the copy in TCRdb shows in-frame clones only, minus some. Of 90,000 to 120,000 clones in the sample, roughly 89% were seen once. The source was CD4+ T cells from blood, collected before the transplant. These receptors all stem from a human donor who received a combined kidney and bone marrow transplant.

The chain uses TRBV29-1 and TRBJ2-3; 7 nucleotides line up with TRBD1. V trimming: 1 base; J trimming: 3 bases; junction bases outside the gene matches: 10. The CDR3 runs 16 residues. Per the germline V gene, CDR1 is SQVTM and CDR2 is ANQGSEA. DNA for the CDR3: TGCAGCGTTGAAGTGCGCTACAGGGGTCTTACAGATACGCAGTATTTT. This codes for CSVEVRYRGLTDTQYF.

The chain employs TRBV29-1 and TRBJ2-3; TRBD1 matches 8 bases. The CDR3 loop spans 14 amino acids. The junction had 4 bases not matched to a gene; V was cut back by 3 bases and J by 2 bases. Germline CDR1 is SQVTM and CDR2 is ANQGSEA. CDR3 sequence: CSVERDRYTDTQYF. The CDR3 DNA sequence: TGCAGCGTTGAGAGGGACAGGTACACAGATACGCAGTATTTT.

The chain combines TRBV2 with TRBJ2-7; 9 positions agree with TRBD2. There are 14 residues in the CDR3. The germline V gene encodes CDR1 SNHLY and CDR2 FYNNEI. V was pared by 5 bases and J by 2 bases, with 4 bases of the junction left unmatched. Here the CDR3 reads CASSMTSGAYEQYF. CDR3 in DNA: TGTGCCAGCAGTATGACTAGCGGAGCCTACGAGCAGTACTTC.

CDR3 sequence: CASSQTGLSSYEQYF. CDR3 bases: TGTGCCAGCAGTCAGACAGGGCTTTCCTCCTACGAGCAGTACTTC. The genes are TRBV6-5 and TRBJ2-7, with 7 nucleotides matching TRBD1. CDR1 and CDR2 (germline): MNHEY, SVGAGI. V trimming: 5 bases; J trimming: 0 bases; junction bases outside the gene matches: 7. The CDR3 runs to 15 residues.

V gene TRBV7-8 combines with J gene TRBJ1-3; D remains ambiguous. Trimming removed 5 bases from V and 2 bases from J, with 22 bases in between. CDR1 is SGHVS, CDR2 FQNEAQ, per germline. The CDR3 has 18 residues. This CDR3 is CASSRQAPEGVAGNTIYF. CDR3 nucleotides: TGTGCCAGCAGCCGCCAAGCCCCCGAGGGAGTAGCTGGAAACACCATATATTTT.

V is TRBV6-1 and J is TRBJ1-3; TRBD1 aligns across 8 bases. The germline V gene has CDR1 MNHNS and CDR2 SASEGT. This CDR3 contains 14 residues. V gave up 7 bases and J gave up 4 bases; unmatched junction bases: 6. CDR3 loop: CASTRQGFGNTIYF. The CDR3 DNA follows: TGTGCCAGCACCAGACAGGGGTTCGGAAACACCATATATTTT.

The rearrangement links TRBV28 to TRBJ1-4, with TRBD1 identical over 7 bases. The germline V gene has CDR1 MDHEN and CDR2 SYDVKM. The CDR3 has 14 residues. With 11 bases clipped from V and 2 bases from J, the junction kept 8 bases outside the gene matches. The CDR3 loop reads CACTWGQTNEKLFF. CDR3 nucleotide sequence: TGTGCCTGTACTTGGGGACAGACTAATGAAAAACTGTTTTTT. Full variable domain (remainder filled in from reference TRBV28 and TRBJ1-4): DVKVTQSSRYLVKRTGEKVFLECVQDMDHENMFWYRQDPGLGLRLIYFSYDVKMKEKGDIPEGYSVSREKKERFSLILESASTNQTSMYLCACTWGQTNEKLFFGSGTQLSVL.

This rearrangement joins TRBV5-3 to TRBJ2-1; tentative D call: TRBD2 (6 bases). TRBV5-3 is placed among ORFs of uncertain function. The V gene lost 4 bases and the J gene lost 9 bases, with 26 bases spanning the gap. The CDR3 spans 17 residues. The CDR3 region has the DNA TGTGCCAGAAGCCCGGACGGGAGCGGCCGCCTTCACGGTGAGCAGTTCTTC. Translation: CARSPDGSGRLHGEQFF.

This clone has a single count. The chain couples TRBV19 to TRBJ2-2, with D unclear. V shed 4 bases and J shed 8 bases, with 5 bases lying between them. CDR3 length: 11 residues. The germline V gene has CDR1 LNHDA and CDR2 SQIVND (reference sequence). The CDR3 DNA reads as TGTGCCAGTAGTAACAATGGGGAGCTGTTTTTT. This encodes CASSNNGELFF. The entire variable domain, with the rest obtained from reference TRBV19 and TRBJ2-2, is as follows: DGGITQSPKYLFRKEGQNVTLSCEQNLNHDAMYWYRQDPGQGLRLIYYSQIVNDFQKGDIAEGYSVSREKKESFPLTVTSAQKNPTAFYLCASSNNGELFFGEGSRLTVL.

The chain couples TRBV7-8 to TRBJ1-3; D is undetermined. The CDR3 spans 15 residues. Germline loops: CDR1 SGHVS, CDR2 FQNEAQ. Trimming removed 5 bases at V and 1 base at J, with 12 bases between. The CDR3 loop reads CASSGQVTSGNTIYF. As DNA, the CDR3 is TGTGCCAGCAGCGGGCAGGTCACGTCTGGAAACACCATATATTTT.